This entry lists 16 T cell receptor beta chains sequenced from one sample in a study of monozygotic twins with inflammatory bowel disease. For each CDR3 protein, TCRdb gives one entry from its re-call of the 5' RACE reads, without DNA. This table holds tens of thousands of distinct CDR3 sequences. Material: blood. The origin of the receptors is a human donor with ulcerative colitis or Crohn's disease, or a healthy co-twin of an affected twin (not recorded which).

The CDR3 loop reads CASSRPGEPNTEAFF. J is TRBJ1-1 and V is TRBV12-3 or TRBV12-4; TCRdb's assignment of TRBD1 cannot be checked, as there is no DNA. This CDR3 contains 15 residues.

The genes are TRBV5-1 and TRBJ2-1; TCRdb names TRBD2, which stays unverified in the absence of DNA. In germline, CDR1 is SGHRS, CDR2 YFSETQ. The CDR3 consists of 16 residues. CDR3 in amino acids: CASSLPPAGGYNEQFF.

The chain joins TRBV19 to TRBJ1-1; lacking DNA, the TRBD1 call made by TCRdb goes unchecked. The CDR3 runs to 14 residues. The germline V gene has CDR1 LNHDA and CDR2 SQIVND (reference sequence). CDR3 region: CASSSWTGNTEAFF.

The chain couples TRBV7-6 to TRBJ2-3; without DNA, the TCRdb call of TRBD2 cannot be checked. Germline assignment: CDR1 SGHVS and CDR2 FNYEAQ. This CDR3 contains 14 residues. CDR3: CASSSPSLGDTQYF.

This chain connects TRBV3-1 to TRBJ2-3. The CDR3 is 13 amino acids. Germline V gene data show CDR1 as LGHDT and CDR2 as YNNKEL (reference sequence). Here the CDR3 reads CASSLKGADTQYF.

The chain couples TRBV19 to TRBJ1-5; TCRdb indicates TRBD1, and absent DNA this call remains unverified. Germline V gene lookup returns CDR1 LNHDA and CDR2 SQIVND (reference sequence). The CDR3 is made up of 17 amino acids. Here the CDR3 reads CASSAHRDRGGNQPQHF.

The genes are TRBV6-1 and TRBJ2-7; checking the TCRdb D call of TRBD1 is not possible without DNA. CDR1 is MNHNS, CDR2 SASEGT, per germline. This CDR3 is built from 12 residues. The CDR3 loop reads CASTLVGDEQYF.

The chain carries TRBV20-1 and TRBJ2-5; TCRdb indicates TRBD2, and absent DNA this call remains unverified. Looked up from germline, CDR1 is DFQATT and CDR2 is SNEGSKA (reference sequence). The CDR3 is made up of 18 amino acids. The CDR3 protein is CSARVRVKRTPGRETQYF.

The chain couples TRBV5-1 to TRBJ2-2; TCRdb indicates TRBD2, and absent DNA this call remains unverified. Germline V gene sequence: CDR1 SGHRS, CDR2 YFSETQ. There are 18 residues in the CDR3. CDR3 residues: CASSLEVAGGPVAGELFF. Combining the CDR3 with reference TRBV5-1 and TRBJ2-2 gives the whole variable domain KAGVTQTPRYLIKTRGQQVTLSCSPISGHRSVSWYQQTPGQGLQFLFEYFSETQRNKGNFPGRFSGRQFSNSRSEMNVSTLELGDSALYLCASSLEVAGGPVAGELFFGEGSRLTVL.

The chain is built from TRBV27 and TRBJ2-7; TCRdb designates TRBD2, a call that cannot be tested without DNA. Germline V gene sequence: CDR1 MNHEY, CDR2 SMNVEV (reference sequence). This CDR3 spans 12 amino acids. The CDR3 here is CASGWAAYEQYF.

The chain carries TRBV20-1 and TRBJ2-2. Germline CDR1 DFQATT, CDR2 SNEGSKA (reference sequence). The CDR3 contains 14 residues. CDR3 in amino acids: CSARNRKNTGELFF.

V is TRBV20-1 and J is TRBJ2-3. CDR1 is DFQATT, CDR2 SNEGSKA, per germline (reference sequence). The CDR3 covers 11 residues. CDR3 residues: CSARGSDTQYF.

J is TRBJ2-3 and V is TRBV19; TCRdb names TRBD2, which stays unverified in the absence of DNA. Germline-derived CDR1 and CDR2 are LNHDA and SQIVND (reference sequence). The CDR3 loop spans 14 amino acids. This CDR3 reads CATASGGRTDTQYF.

The genes are TRBV20-1 and TRBJ2-1; TCRdb returns TRBD2, unconfirmable since there is no DNA. Germline CDR1 reads DFQATT; CDR2 reads SNEGSKA (reference sequence). This CDR3 is built from 14 residues. The CDR3 region is CSPREGLPYNEQFF.

This chain connects TRBV7-8 to TRBJ2-4; checking the TCRdb D call of TRBD2 is not possible without DNA. Germline V CDR1 and CDR2: SGHVS, FQNEAQ. This CDR3 region has 13 residues. The CDR3 region is CASSTSRENIQYF.

The chain uses TRBV5-5 and TRBJ2-5; the D call of TRBD1 rests on TCRdb alone, since no DNA is present to check it. Germline V lookup: CDR1 SGHKS, CDR2 YYEKEE (reference sequence). This CDR3 spans 13 amino acids. The CDR3 sequence is CASFLTPGETQYF.